This TCR beta chain was sequenced in a study of blood T cell repertoires in COVID-19. Looking at the study overall: Whether acute or convalescent, the COVID-19 samples came from the United States, Italy and Spain.

Germline loops: CDR1 LNHDA, CDR2 SQIVND (reference sequence). V shed 0 bases and J 6 bases; nucleotides not matched to a gene: 7. This CDR3 comprises 15 residues. This clone came up many times. Using immunoSEQ multiplex PCR, the repertoire was profiled, and TCRdb retains in-frame clones only, with some absent. This sample yields about 170,000 clones, of which 65% to 85% are seen a single time; roughly a tenth belongs to the top ten. The sequence derives from an older man with active or convalescent COVID-19. The sequencing input was peripheral blood. J is TRBJ1-2 and V is TRBV19, with 7 nucleotides matching TRBD1. CDR3 in DNA: TGTGCCAGTAGTATAGAAATGGTACAGGGGAATGGCTACACCTTC. Translated, it gives CASSIEMVQGNGYTF.